The 22 T cell receptor beta chains below come from one sample, sequenced in a study of human T cells and chemical hapten exposure. Noted time point: healthy volunteer bleed at 2 weeks. Sequencing started from total RNA isolated from unfractionated whole blood. MiXCR, run by TCRdb on the RACE reads, gives a single entry per CDR3 protein. In the table there are just over 90,000 distinct CDR3 sequences, approximately 8.2% of which are singletons. Sequences were obtained from whole blood. These receptors were taken from a female donor in good health. Some clones in this sample may be carry-over from other donors' samples.

This clonotype was observed many times. The chain has TRBV19 and TRBJ2-7, with TRBD1 matching over 9 bases. The CDR3 is made up of 20 amino acids. V lost 2 bases to trimming and J lost 0 bases; unmatched junction nucleotides: 17. The germline V gene has CDR1 LNHDA and CDR2 SQIVND (reference sequence). The CDR3 nucleotides are TGTGCCAGTAGTATAAGTACGGGACAGGGCCTACGTCTAAGCTCCTACGAGCAGTACTTC. This translates into CASSISTGQGLRLSSYEQYF.

Only a few counts were recorded for this clonotype. V and J are TRBV3-1 and TRBJ1-4; no clear D gene. The V gene's germline CDR1 is LGHDT and CDR2 YNNKEL (reference sequence). The germline V and J ends were trimmed by 4 bases and 5 bases, with 8 bases remaining between them. The CDR3 length is 13 residues. The CDR3: CASSRNLNEKLFF. The CDR3 DNA reads as TGTGCCAGCAGCCGAAACCTGAATGAAAAACTGTTTTTT.

This clonotype was detected a few times. The chain couples TRBV29-1 to TRBJ1-3; D is possibly TRBD1 (5 bases). Germline CDR1 SQVTM, CDR2 ANQGSEA. This CDR3 spans 14 amino acids. V lost 4 bases to trimming and J lost 2 bases, with 12 bases between them. CDR3 region: CSVGEGDAGNTIYF. The DNA of the CDR3 is TGCAGCGTTGGTGAAGGGGATGCTGGAAACACCATATATTTT.

This clonotype was seen ten or more times. This chain uses TRBV6-1 with TRBJ2-7; 10 positions match TRBD2. Germline lookup yields CDR1 MNHNS and CDR2 SASEGT. J was trimmed by 4 bases and V by 1 base; bases with no gene match: 4. CDR3 length equals 15 residues. CDR3 sequence: CASSEEASGSYEQYF. In nucleotides, the CDR3 is TGTGCCAGCAGTGAAGAGGCTAGCGGGAGTTACGAGCAGTACTTC.

This clonotype was observed a few times. The J gene is TRBJ2-3, the V gene TRBV29-1; 9 nucleotides agree with TRBD1. The CDR3 runs to 12 residues. Germline CDR1 and CDR2: SQVTM and ANQGSEA. Trimming took 7 bases from V and 4 from J; bases not matched to a gene: 3. The CDR3 DNA follows: TGCAGCGGGACAGGGGTTCCAGATACGCAGTATTTT. Its translation is CSGTGVPDTQYF.

As for this clonotype: One end of the junction fails to match germline, which may point to a read error. This chain uses TRBV5-8 with TRBJ2-6, with a possible D match to TRBD2 (5 bases). The CDR3 extends over 18 amino acids. Germline loops: CDR1 SGHTS, CDR2 YDEGEE. The CDR3 sequence: CASSLLGLLLPGTNVLTF. For the CDR3, the DNA is TGTGCCAGCAGCTTACTAGGCCTTCTACTCCCTGGGACCAACGTCCTGACTTTC. The full variable domain, its missing parts supplied by reference TRBV5-8 and TRBJ2-6, is EAGVTQSPTHLIKTRGQQATLRCSPISGHTSVYWYQQALGLGLQFLLWYDEGEERNRGNFPPRFSGRQFPNYSSELNVNALELEDSALYLCASSLLGLLLPGTNVLTFGAGSRLTVL.

This clonotype was seen a handful of times. The chain recombines TRBV2 with TRBJ2-4, with 8 nucleotides matching TRBD1. V was clipped by 7 bases and J by 3 bases; unmatched bases: 2. The germline CDR1 and CDR2 sequences are SNHLY and FYNNEI. The CDR3 loop spans 13 amino acids. The CDR3 nucleotides read TGTGCCAGCAACGGACAGGGCAAAAACATTCAGTACTTC. Its protein is CASNGQGKNIQYF.

Many counts were recorded for this clonotype. The chain combines TRBV28 with TRBJ1-4; D uncertain. The germline V gene has CDR1 MDHEN and CDR2 SYDVKM. CDR3 length: 15 residues. Deletions cut 2 bases from V and 0 bases from J, with 7 bases between. CDR3 amino acids: CASSLAAATNEKLFF. For the CDR3, the DNA is TGTGCCAGCAGTTTAGCGGCCGCAACTAATGAAAAACTGTTTTTT.

This clonotype came up many times. This chain joins TRBV24-1 and TRBJ1-5; 7 nucleotides agree with TRBD1. In germline, CDR1 is KGHDR, CDR2 SFDVKD. There are 12 residues in the CDR3. Trimming at V came to 10 bases and at J to 2 bases, leaving 1 base not matched to a gene. CDR3 region: CATQGGNQPQHF. In DNA, the CDR3 is TGTGCCACGCAGGGGGGCAATCAGCCCCAGCATTTT.

This clonotype occurred a few times. The V and J genes are TRBV9 and TRBJ2-7, with 10 bases that match TRBD1. Germline V lookup: CDR1 SGDLS, CDR2 YYNGEE. The CDR3 consists of 15 residues. The junction had 4 bases not matched to a gene; V was cut back by 4 bases and J by 0 bases. The CDR3 protein is CASSPRTGGSYEQYF. The CDR3 region has the DNA TGTGCCAGCAGCCCGAGGACAGGGGGCTCCTACGAGCAGTACTTC.

This rearrangement joins TRBV7-8 to TRBJ2-5, with a weak D call TRBD1 (6 bases). The ends were cut back, 1 base at V and 5 bases at J, with 11 bases in the middle. Germline loops: CDR1 SGHVS, CDR2 FQNEAQ. The CDR3 spans 14 residues. This chain's CDR3 is CASSLGQGLETQYF. The CDR3 coding sequence is TGTGCCAGCAGCTTAGGTCAGGGGCTTGAGACCCAGTACTTC.

The rearrangement joins TRBV29-1 to TRBJ1-1; weak D call: TRBD1 (5 bases). Trimming shortened V by 4 bases and J by 4 bases, and 10 bases separated the two germline ends. The germline V gene encodes CDR1 SQVTM and CDR2 ANQGSEA. This CDR3 is built from 12 residues. The CDR3 DNA reads as TGCAGCGTTGGGGGGGACTTCACTGAAGCTTTCTTT. This gives the protein CSVGGDFTEAFF.

The gene calls are TRBV9 and TRBJ2-1; 10 nucleotides match TRBD2. V shed 4 bases, J shed 5 bases, and the junction held 6 bases outside the gene matches. This CDR3 spans 15 amino acids. Germline lookup yields CDR1 SGDLS and CDR2 YYNGEE. Written as DNA, the CDR3 is TGTGCCAGCAGCCCGGGACTAGCGCGGAACAATGAGCAGTTCTTC. This translates into CASSPGLARNNEQFF.

This clonotype was detected many times. V and J are TRBV6-5 and TRBJ2-1, with 11 bases fitting TRBD2. This CDR3 region has 18 residues. The germline gives CDR1 MNHEY, CDR2 SVGAGI. With 2 bases clipped from V and 6 bases from J, the junction kept 12 bases outside the gene matches. DNA of the CDR3: TGTGCCAGCAGTTACGAGTCTAGCGGGAGGCGGTTTTCCAATGAGCAGTTCTTC. As protein: CASSYESSGRRFSNEQFF.

This clonotype showed up just a few times. This chain links TRBV29-1 with TRBJ2-7, with D perhaps being TRBD1 or TRBD2 (7 bases each). CDR1 and CDR2 from the germline V gene are SQVTM and ANQGSEA. V dropped 4 bases and J dropped 1 base, with 11 bases sitting between them. The CDR3 is 13 residues long. DNA of the CDR3: TGCAGCGTTGGGCAGGGGGGGTCCTACGAGCAGTACTTC. This gives the protein CSVGQGGSYEQYF.

This clonotype was detected only a few times. The CDR3 here is CASSGRGGGQPQHF. For the CDR3, the DNA is TGTGCCAGCAGTGGTAGGGGGGGCGGTCAGCCCCAGCATTTT. The chain carries TRBV12-3 or TRBV12-4 and TRBJ1-5; D is possibly TRBD1 (6 bases). The CDR3 covers 14 residues. V was shortened by 5 bases and J by 6 bases, with 14 bases between the two germline ends.

This clonotype was detected many times. V usage is TRBV7-9 and J usage is TRBJ2-3; possibly TRBD1 or TRBD2 for D (7 bases each). CDR1 and CDR2 from the germline V gene are SEHNR and FQNEAQ (reference sequence). Trimming removed 5 bases at V and 2 bases at J, with 11 bases between. The CDR3 has 14 residues. Here the CDR3 DNA reads TGTGCCAGCAGCAGCGGGACAGCCACAGATACGCAGTATTTT. Translating it yields CASSSGTATDTQYF.

The V and J genes are TRBV10-3 and TRBJ1-2; D call uncertain. Trimming took 3 bases from V and 6 from J, leaving 11 bases between them. Looked up from germline, CDR1 is ENHRY and CDR2 is SYGVKD. This CDR3 spans 13 amino acids. CDR3 protein: CAISDDQADGYTF. As DNA, the CDR3 is TGTGCCATCAGTGACGACCAGGCGGATGGCTACACCTTC.

In this sample, this clonotype turned up a few times. This chain joins TRBV9 and TRBJ2-7; D perhaps matches TRBD2 (5 bases). The V and J ends lost 4 bases and 0 bases respectively, with 11 bases between them. This CDR3 has 14 residues. Germline CDR1 is SGDLS and CDR2 is YYNGEE. The CDR3 region is CASSIGLDSYEQYF. CDR3 bases: TGTGCCAGCAGCATCGGACTGGACTCCTACGAGCAGTACTTC.

The J gene is TRBJ1-2, the V gene TRBV12-3 or TRBV12-4; possibly TRBD1 for D (6 bases). V was shortened by 2 bases and J by 6 bases, with 13 bases between the two germline ends. This CDR3 has 14 residues. CDR3 residues: CASSLSGATDGYTF. CDR3 sequence (DNA): TGTGCCAGCAGTTTATCAGGGGCTACAGATGGCTACACCTTC.

The gene calls are TRBV12-3 or TRBV12-4 and TRBJ1-5, with D unresolved. Trimming shortened V by 3 bases and J by 6 bases, and 12 bases separated the two germline ends. The CDR3 consists of 14 residues. CDR3: CASSFGPLGQPQHF. The DNA of the CDR3 is TGTGCCAGCAGTTTTGGCCCCTTGGGTCAGCCCCAGCATTTT.

In this sample, this clonotype turned up a few times. The chain joins TRBV29-1 to TRBJ1-1, with 7 bases identical to TRBD1. The CDR3 totals 15 residues. V was pared by 7 bases and J by 5 bases, with 16 bases of the junction left unmatched. From germline, CDR1 is SQVTM and CDR2 ANQGSEA. CDR3 region: CSGAGSDRDGTEAFF. The CDR3 DNA reads as TGCAGCGGGGCTGGGTCTGACAGGGATGGGACTGAAGCTTTCTTT. Full variable domain (remainder filled in from reference TRBV29-1 and TRBJ1-1): SAVISQKPSRDICQRGTSLTIQCQVDSQVTMMFWYRQQPGQSLTLIATANQGSEATYESGFVIDKFPISRPNLTFSTLTVSNMSPEDSSIYLCSGAGSDRDGTEAFFGQGTRLTVV.